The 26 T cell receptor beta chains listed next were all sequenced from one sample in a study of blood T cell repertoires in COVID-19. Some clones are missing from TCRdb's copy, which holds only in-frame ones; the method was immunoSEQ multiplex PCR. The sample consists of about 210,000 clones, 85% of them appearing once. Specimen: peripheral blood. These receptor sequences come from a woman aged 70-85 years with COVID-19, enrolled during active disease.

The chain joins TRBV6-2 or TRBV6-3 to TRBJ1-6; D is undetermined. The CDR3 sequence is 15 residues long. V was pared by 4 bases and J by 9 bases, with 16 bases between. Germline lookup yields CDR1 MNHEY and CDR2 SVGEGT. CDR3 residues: CASSSAAGGGSPLHF. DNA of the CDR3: TGTGCCAGCAGTTCGGCGGCAGGTGGAGGTTCACCCCTCCACTTT.

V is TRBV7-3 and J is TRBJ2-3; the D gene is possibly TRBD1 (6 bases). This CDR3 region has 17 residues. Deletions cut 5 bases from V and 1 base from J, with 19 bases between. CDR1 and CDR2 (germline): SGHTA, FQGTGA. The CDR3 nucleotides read TGTGCCAGCAGCCCAACGACAGGTAGATTGGGCACAGATACGCAGTATTTT. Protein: CASSPTTGRLGTDTQYF.

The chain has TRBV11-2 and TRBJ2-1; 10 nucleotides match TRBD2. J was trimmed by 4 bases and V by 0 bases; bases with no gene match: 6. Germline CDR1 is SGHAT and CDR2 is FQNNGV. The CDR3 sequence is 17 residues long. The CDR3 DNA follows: TGTGCCAGCAGCTTAGAGATCCCTAGCGGGAGTTACAATGAGCAGTTCTTC. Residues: CASSLEIPSGSYNEQFF. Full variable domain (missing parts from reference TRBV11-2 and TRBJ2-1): EAGVAQSPRYKIIEKRQSVAFWCNPISGHATLYWYQQILGQGPKLLIQFQNNGVVDDSQLPKDRFSAERLKGVDSTLKIQPAKLEDSAVYLCASSLEIPSGSYNEQFFGPGTRLTVL.

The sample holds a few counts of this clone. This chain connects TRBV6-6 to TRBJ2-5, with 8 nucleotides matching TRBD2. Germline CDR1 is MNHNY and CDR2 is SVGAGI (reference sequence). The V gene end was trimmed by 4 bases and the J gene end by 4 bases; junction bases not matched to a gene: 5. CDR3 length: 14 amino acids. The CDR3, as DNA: TGTGCCAGCAGTTCGGGACTAGGTCTAGAGACCCAGTACTTC. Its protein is CASSSGLGLETQYF.

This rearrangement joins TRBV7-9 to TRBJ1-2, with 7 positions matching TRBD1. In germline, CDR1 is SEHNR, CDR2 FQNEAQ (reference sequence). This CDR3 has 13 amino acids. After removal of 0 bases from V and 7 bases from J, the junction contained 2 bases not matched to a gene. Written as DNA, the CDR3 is TGTGCCAGCAGCTTAGCGACAGGGTTTGGCTACACCTTC. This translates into CASSLATGFGYTF.

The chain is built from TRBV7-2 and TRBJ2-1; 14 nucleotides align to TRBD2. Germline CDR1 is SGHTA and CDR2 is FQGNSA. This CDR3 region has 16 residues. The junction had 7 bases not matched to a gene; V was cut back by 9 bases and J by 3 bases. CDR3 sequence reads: CASGLAGGLIYNEQFF. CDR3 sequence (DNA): TGTGCCAGTGGACTAGCGGGAGGTTTGATCTACAATGAGCAGTTCTTC.

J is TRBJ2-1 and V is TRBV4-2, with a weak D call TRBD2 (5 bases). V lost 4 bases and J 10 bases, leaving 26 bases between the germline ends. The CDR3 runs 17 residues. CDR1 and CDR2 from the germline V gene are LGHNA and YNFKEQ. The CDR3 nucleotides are TGTGCCAGCAGCCCAGAAAGCGGAGGCACAATGAGCAGAGAGCAGTTCTTC. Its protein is CASSPESGGTMSREQFF.

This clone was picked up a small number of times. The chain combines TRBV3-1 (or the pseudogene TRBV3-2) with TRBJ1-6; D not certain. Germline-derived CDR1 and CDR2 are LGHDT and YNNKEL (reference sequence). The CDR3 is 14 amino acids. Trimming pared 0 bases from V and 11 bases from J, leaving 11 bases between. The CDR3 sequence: CASSQDLGSPPLHF. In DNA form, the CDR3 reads TGTGCCAGCAGCCAAGATCTGGGGAGTCCACCCCTCCACTTT.

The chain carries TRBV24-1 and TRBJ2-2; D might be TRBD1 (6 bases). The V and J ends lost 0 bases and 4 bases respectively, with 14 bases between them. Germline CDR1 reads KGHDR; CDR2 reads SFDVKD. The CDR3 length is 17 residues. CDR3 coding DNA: TGTGCCACCAGTGATTTGAATGCAGGGGACGCCACCGGGGAGCTGTTTTTT. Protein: CATSDLNAGDATGELFF.

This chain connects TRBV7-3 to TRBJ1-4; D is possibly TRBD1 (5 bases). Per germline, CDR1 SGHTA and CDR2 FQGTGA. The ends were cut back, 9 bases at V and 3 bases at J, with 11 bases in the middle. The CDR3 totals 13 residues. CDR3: CARIVGPNEKLFF. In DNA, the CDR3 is TGTGCCAGGATAGTGGGGCCTAATGAAAAACTGTTTTTT.

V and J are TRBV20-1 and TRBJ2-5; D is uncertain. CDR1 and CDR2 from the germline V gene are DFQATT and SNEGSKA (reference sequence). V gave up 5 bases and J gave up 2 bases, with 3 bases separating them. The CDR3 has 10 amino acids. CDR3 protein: CSALQETQYF. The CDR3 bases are TGCAGTGCTTTACAAGAGACCCAGTACTTC.

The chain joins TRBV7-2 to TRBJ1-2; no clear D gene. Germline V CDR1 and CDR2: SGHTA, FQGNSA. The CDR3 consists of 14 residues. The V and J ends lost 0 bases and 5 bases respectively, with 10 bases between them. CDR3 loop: CASSLAMGEYGYTF. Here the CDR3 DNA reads TGTGCCAGCAGCTTAGCTATGGGAGAATATGGCTACACCTTC. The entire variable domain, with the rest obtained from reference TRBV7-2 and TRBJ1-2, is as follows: GAGVSQSPSNKVTEKGKDVELRCDPISGHTALYWYRQSLGQGLEFLIYFQGNSAPDKSGLPSDRFSAERTGGSVSTLTIQRTQQEDSAVYLCASSLAMGEYGYTFGSGTRLTVV.

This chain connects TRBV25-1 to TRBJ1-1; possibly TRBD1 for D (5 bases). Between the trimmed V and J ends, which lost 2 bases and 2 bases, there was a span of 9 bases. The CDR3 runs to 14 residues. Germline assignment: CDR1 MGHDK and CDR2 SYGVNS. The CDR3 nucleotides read TGTGCCAGCAGTGAACCCGGGACTAACACTGAAGCTTTCTTT. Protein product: CASSEPGTNTEAFF.

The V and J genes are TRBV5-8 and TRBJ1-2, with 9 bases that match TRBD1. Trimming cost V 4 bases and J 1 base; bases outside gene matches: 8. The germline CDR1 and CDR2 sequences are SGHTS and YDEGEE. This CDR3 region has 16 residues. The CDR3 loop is CASSRIRTGDNYGYTF. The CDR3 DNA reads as TGTGCCAGCAGCCGTATTAGGACAGGGGATAACTATGGCTACACCTTC.

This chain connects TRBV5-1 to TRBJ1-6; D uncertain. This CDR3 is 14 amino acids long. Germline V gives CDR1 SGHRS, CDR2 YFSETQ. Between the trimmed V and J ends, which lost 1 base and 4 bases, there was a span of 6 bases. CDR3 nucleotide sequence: TGCGCCAGCAGCTTGAACGGGTATAATTCACCCCTCCACTTT. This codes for CASSLNGYNSPLHF.

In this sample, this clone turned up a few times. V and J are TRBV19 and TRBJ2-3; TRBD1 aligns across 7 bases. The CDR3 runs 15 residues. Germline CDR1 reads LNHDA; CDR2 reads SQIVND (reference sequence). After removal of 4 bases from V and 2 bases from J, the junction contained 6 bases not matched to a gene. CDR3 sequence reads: CASSKGAGLTDTQYF. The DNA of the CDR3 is TGTGCCAGTAGTAAGGGGGCCGGACTCACAGATACGCAGTATTTT.

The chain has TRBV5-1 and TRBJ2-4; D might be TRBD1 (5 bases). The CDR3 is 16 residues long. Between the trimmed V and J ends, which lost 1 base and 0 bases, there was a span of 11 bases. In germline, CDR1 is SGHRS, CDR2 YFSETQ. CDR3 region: CASSLLAGLAKNIQYF. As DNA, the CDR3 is TGCGCCAGCAGCTTGTTGGCAGGGCTAGCCAAAAACATTCAGTACTTC.

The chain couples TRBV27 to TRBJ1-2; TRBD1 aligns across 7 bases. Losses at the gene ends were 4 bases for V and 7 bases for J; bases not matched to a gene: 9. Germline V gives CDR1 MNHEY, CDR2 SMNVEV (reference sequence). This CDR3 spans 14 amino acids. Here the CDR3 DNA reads TGTGCCAGCAGTTCAGTAGACAGGGATGCTGGCTACACCTTC. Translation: CASSSVDRDAGYTF.

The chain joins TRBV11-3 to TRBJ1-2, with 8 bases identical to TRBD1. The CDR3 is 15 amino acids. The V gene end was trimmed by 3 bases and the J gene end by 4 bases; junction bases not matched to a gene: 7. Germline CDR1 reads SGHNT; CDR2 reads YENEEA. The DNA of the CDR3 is TGTGCCAGCAGCTTCGGGACAGGTGATATCTATGGCTACACCTTC. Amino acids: CASSFGTGDIYGYTF.

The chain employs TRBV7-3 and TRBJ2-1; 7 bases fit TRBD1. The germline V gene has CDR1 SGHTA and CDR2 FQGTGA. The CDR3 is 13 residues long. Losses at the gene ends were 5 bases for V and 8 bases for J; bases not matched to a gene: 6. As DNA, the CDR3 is TGTGCCAGCAGCCTCTACAGGGGCGATGAGCAGTTCTTC. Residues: CASSLYRGDEQFF.

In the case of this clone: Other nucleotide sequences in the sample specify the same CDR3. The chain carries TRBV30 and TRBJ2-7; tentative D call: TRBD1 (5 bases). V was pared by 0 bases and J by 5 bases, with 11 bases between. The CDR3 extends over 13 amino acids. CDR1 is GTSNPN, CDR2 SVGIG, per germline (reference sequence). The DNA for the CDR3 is TGTGCCTGGAGTGTACAAGGGGTCCACGAGCAGTACTTC. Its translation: CAWSVQGVHEQYF.

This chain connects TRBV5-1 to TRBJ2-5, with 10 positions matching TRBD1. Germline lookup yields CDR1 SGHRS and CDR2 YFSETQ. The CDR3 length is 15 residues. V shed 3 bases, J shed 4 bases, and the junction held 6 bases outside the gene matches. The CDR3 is CASSSGTGVRETQYF. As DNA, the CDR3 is TGCGCCAGCAGCTCCGGGACAGGGGTTCGAGAGACCCAGTACTTC.

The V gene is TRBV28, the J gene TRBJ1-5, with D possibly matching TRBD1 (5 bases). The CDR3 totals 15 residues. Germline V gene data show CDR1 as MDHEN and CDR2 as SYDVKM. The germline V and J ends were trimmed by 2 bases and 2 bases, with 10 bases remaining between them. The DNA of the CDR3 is TGTGCCAGCAGTTTACATGGGGCCGGCAATCAGCCCCAGCATTTT. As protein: CASSLHGAGNQPQHF.

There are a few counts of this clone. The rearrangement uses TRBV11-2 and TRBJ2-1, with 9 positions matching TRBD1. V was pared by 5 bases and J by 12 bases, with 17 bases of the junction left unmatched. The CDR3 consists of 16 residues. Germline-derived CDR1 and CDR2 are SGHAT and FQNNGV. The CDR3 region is CASSEIRDRATMRQFF. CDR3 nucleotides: TGTGCCAGCAGCGAAATCCGGGACAGGGCTACAATGAGGCAGTTCTTC.

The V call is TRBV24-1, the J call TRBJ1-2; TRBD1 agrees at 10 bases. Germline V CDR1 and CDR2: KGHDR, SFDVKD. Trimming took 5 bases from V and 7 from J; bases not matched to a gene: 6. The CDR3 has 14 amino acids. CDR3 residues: CATSVTGGVGGYTF. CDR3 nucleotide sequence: TGTGCCACCAGTGTGACAGGGGGCGTAGGTGGCTACACCTTC.

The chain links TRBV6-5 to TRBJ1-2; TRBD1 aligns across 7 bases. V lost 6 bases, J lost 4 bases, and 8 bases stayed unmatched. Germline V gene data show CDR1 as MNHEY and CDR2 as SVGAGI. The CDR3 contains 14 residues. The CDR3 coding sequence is TGTGCCAGCAGGAGAGCAGGGGGTATCTATGGCTACACCTTC. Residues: CASRRAGGIYGYTF.